This TCR beta chain was captured in a study of cytomegalovirus exposure and HLA in healthy donors. Findings and limits, study-wide: The CMV antigen specificity of three CMV-associated chains was confirmed through in vitro analysis. Cytomegalovirus association was listed for roughly 160 TCR beta chains.

The donors were part of the validation cohort of 120 subjects. That cohort was separate from the first cohort, which comprised 670 or so subjects. Libraries were prepared by immunoSEQ multiplex PCR; TCRdb keeps only in-frame clonotypes and omits some of them. In the table there are about 70,000 clones, approximately 95% of which are singletons. Comment on this clone: The antigen is unknown.

Sequenced material: PBMCs. The receptor comes from a man younger than 35 in good health and CMV-seropositive.

The CDR3 is CASSEDRGNGQYF. The CDR3 DNA reads as TGTGCCAGCAGCGAGGACAGGGGGAACGGGCAGTACTTC. This chain links TRBV6-5 with TRBJ2-7; TRBD1 agrees at 10 bases. The V segment lost 6 bases and the J segment 9 bases; nucleotides outside the gene matches: 8. Germline V gene lookup returns CDR1 MNHEY and CDR2 SVGAGI. The CDR3 consists of 13 residues.